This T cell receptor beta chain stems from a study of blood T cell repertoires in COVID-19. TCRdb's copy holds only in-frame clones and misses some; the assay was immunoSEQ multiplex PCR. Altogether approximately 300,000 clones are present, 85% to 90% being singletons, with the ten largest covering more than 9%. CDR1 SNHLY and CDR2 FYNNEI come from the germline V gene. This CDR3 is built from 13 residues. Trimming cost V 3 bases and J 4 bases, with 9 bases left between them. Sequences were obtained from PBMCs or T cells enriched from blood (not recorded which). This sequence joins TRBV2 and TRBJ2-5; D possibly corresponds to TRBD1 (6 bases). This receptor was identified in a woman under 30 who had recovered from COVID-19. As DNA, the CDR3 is TGTGCCAGCAGTGATCAGGGGAGAGAGACCCAGTACTTC. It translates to CASSDQGRETQYF. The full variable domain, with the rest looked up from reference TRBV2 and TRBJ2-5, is EPEVTQTPSHQVTQMGQEVILRCVPISNHLYFYWYRQILGQKVEFLVSFYNNEISEKSEIFDDQFSVERPDGSNFTLKIRSTKLEDSAMYFCASSDQGRETQYFGPGTRLLVL.